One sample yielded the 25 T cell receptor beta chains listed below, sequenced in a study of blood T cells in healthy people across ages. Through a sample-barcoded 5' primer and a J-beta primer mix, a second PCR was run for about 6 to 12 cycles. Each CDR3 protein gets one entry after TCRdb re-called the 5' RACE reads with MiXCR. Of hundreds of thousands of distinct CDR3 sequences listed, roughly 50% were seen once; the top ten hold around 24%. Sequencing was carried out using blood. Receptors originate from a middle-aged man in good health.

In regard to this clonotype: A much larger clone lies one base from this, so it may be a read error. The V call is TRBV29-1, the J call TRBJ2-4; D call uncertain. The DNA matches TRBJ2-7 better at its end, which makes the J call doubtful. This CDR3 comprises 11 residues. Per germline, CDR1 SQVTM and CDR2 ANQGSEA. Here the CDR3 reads CCVVSPYEQYF. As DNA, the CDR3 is TGCTGCGTTGTTTCCCCCTACGAGCAGTACTTC.

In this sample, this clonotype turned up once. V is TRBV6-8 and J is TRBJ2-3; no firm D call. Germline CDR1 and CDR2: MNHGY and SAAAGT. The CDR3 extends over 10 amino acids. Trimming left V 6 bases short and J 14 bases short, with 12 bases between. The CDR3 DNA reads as TGTGCCAGCAGCGTACAGCCCTGGTATTTT. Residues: CASSVQPWYF.

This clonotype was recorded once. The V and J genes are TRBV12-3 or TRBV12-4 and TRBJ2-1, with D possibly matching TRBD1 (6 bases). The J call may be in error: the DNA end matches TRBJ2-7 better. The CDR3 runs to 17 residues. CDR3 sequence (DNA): TGTGCCAGCAGTGGGCTGGGACAAAAGTCTTCATACAATGAGCAGTACTTC. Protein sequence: CASSGLGQKSSYNEQYF.

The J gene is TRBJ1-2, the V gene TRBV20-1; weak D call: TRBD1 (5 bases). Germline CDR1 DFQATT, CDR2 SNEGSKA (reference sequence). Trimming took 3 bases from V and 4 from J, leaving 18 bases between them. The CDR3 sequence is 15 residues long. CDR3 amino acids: CSARETVPLGYGYTF. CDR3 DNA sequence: TGCAGTGCTAGGGAGACAGTCCCTCTTGGCTATGGCTACACCTTC.

CDR3 protein: CASRNSGTDDEKLFF. CDR3 nucleotides: TGCGCCAGCCGAAACTCCGGGACCGATGACGAAAAACTGTTTTTT. The rearrangement links TRBV5-1 to TRBJ1-4, with D possibly TRBD1 on 5 matching bases. CDR3 length equals 15 residues. Germline V CDR1 and CDR2: SGHRS, YFSETQ. Trimming removed 7 bases from V and 8 bases from J, with 21 bases in between.

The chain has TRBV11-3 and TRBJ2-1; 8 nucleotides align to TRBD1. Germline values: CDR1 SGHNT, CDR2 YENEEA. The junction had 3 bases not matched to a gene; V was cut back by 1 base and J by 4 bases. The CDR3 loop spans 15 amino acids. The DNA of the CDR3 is TGTGCCAGCAGCTTAGCGGACAGGGAATACAATGAGCAGTTCTTC. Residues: CASSLADREYNEQFF.

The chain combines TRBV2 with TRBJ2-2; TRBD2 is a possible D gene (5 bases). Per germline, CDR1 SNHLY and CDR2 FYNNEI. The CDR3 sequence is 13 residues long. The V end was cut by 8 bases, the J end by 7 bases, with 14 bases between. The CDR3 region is CASYSEAGGELFF. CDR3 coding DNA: TGTGCCAGCTATTCGGAGGCCGGCGGGGAGCTGTTTTTT.

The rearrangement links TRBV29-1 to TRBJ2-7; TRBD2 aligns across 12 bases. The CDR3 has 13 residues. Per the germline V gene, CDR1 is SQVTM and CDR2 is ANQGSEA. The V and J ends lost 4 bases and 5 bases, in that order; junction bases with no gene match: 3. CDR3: CSVVTSGSNEQYF. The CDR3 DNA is TGCAGCGTTGTGACTAGCGGGAGTAACGAGCAGTACTTC.

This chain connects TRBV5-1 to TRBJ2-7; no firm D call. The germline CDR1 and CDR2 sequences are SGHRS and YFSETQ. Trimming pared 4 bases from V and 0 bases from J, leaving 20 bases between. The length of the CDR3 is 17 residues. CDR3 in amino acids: CASSLTPQMRSSYEQYF. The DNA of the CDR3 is TGCGCCAGCAGCCTCACACCACAGATGAGGAGCTCCTACGAGCAGTACTTC. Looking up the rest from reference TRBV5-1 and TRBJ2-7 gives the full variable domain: KAGVTQTPRYLIKTRGQQVTLSCSPISGHRSVSWYQQTPGQGLQFLFEYFSETQRNKGNFPGRFSGRQFSNSRSEMNVSTLELGDSALYLCASSLTPQMRSSYEQYFGPGTRLTVT.

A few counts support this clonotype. CDR3 loop: CASSLVTGGPKQFF. CDR3 in DNA: TGCGCCAGCAGCTTGGTGACAGGGGGACCAAAGCAGTTCTTC. The chain recombines TRBV5-1 with TRBJ2-1; TRBD1 aligns across 9 bases. V was clipped by 0 bases and J by 11 bases; unmatched bases: 6. Germline V CDR1 and CDR2: SGHRS, YFSETQ. This CDR3 has 14 residues.

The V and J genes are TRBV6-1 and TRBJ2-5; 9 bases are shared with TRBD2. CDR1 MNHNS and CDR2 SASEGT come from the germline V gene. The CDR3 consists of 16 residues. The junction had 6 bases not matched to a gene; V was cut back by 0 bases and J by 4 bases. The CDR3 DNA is TGTGCCAGCAGTGAAGCGGCGGGGGGGCGGGCAGAGACCCAGTACTTC. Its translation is CASSEAAGGRAETQYF.

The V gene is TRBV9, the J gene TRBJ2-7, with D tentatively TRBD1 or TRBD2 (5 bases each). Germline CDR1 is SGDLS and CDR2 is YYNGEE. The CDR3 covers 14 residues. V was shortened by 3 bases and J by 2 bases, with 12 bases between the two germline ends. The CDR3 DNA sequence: TGTGCCAGCAGCGCACCGGGACGTACCTACGAGCAGTACTTC. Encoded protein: CASSAPGRTYEQYF.

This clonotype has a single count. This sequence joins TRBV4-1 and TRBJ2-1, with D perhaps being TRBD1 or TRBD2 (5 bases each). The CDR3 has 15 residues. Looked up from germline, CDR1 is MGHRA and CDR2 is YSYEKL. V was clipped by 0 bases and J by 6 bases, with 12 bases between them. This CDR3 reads CASSQDRGVFNEQFF. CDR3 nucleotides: TGCGCCAGCAGCCAAGACCGAGGGGTATTCAATGAGCAGTTCTTC.

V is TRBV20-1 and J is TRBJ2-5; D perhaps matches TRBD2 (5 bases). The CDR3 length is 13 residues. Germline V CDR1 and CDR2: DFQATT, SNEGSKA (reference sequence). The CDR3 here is CRAPDSLGGTQYF. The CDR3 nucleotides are TGCAGGGCTCCGGACTCCTTGGGCGGGACCCAGTACTTC.

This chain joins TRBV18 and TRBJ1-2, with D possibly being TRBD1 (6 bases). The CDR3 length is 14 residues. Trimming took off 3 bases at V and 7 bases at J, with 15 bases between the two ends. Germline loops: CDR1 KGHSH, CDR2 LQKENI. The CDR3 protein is CASSPSEGVSGYTF. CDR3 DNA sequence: TGTGCCAGCTCACCGAGTGAGGGGGTGTCTGGCTACACCTTC.

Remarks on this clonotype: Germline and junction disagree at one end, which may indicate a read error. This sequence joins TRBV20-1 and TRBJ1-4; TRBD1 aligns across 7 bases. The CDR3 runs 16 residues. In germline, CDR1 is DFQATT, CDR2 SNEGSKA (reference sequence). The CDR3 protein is CNARTGLDRWARGLFF. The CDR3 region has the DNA TGCAATGCTAGGACCGGGCTGGACAGGTGGGCGAGGGGACTGTTTTTT.

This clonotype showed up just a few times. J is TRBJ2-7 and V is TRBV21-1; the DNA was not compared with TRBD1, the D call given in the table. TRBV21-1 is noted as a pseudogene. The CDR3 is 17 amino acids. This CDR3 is CASSKEGPGTASYEQYF. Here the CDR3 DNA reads TGTGCCAGCAGCAAAGAGGGGCCCGGGACGGCGTCCTACGAGCAGTACTTC.

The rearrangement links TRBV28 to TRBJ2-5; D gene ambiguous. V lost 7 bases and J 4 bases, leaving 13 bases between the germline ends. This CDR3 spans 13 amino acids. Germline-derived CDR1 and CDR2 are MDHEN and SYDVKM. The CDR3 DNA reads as TGTGCCAGCATTCCACGGCTCGGAGAGACCCAGTACTTC. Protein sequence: CASIPRLGETQYF.

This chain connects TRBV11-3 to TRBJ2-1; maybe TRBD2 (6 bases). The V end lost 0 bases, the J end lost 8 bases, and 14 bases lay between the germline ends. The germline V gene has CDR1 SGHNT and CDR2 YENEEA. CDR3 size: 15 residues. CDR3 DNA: TGTGCCAGCAGCTTAGAGGCCCGGGAGTTTGATGAGCAGTTCTTC. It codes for CASSLEAREFDEQFF.

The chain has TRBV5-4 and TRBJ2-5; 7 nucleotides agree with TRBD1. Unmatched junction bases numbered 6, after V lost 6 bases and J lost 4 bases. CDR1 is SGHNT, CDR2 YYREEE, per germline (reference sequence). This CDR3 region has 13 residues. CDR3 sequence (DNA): TGTGCCAGCACCAAGGGGGCGGGAGAGACCCAGTACTTC. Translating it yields CASTKGAGETQYF.

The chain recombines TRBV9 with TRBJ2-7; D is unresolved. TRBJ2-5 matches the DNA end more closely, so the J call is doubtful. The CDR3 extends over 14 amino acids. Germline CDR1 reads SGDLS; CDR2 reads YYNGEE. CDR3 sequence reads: CAGAPGPSPETQYF. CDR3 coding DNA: TGTGCCGGCGCTCCCGGGCCCTCCCCGGAGACCCAGTACTTC.

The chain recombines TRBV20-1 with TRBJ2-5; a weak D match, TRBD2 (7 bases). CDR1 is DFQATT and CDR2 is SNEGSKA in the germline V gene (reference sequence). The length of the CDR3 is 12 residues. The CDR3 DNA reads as TGCAGCGGGGGGCGGTACCAAGAGACCCAGTACTTC. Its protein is CSGGRYQETQYF.

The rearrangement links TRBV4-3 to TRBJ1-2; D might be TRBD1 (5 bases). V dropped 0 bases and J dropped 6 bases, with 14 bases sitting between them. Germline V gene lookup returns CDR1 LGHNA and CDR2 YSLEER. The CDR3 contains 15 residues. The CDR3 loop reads CASSQEGRLSDGYTF. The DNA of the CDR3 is TGCGCCAGCAGCCAAGAGGGACGGCTTTCTGATGGCTACACCTTC.

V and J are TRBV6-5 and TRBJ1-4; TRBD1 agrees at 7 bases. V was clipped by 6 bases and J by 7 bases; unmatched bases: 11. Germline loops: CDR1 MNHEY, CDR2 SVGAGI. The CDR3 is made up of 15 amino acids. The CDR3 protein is CASSIDRDESEKLFF. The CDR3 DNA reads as TGTGCCAGCAGCATAGACAGGGATGAAAGTGAAAAACTGTTTTTT.

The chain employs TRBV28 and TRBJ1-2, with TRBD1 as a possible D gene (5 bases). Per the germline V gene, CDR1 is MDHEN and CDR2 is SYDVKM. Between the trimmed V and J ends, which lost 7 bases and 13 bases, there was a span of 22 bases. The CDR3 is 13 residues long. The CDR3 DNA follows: TGTGCCAGCATCGCGGGGGGTCTCAAGAGCCCCACCTTC. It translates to CASIAGGLKSPTF.